The 27 T cell receptor beta chains listed next were all sequenced from one sample in a study of blood T cell repertoires in COVID-19. The protocol was immunoSEQ multiplex PCR, while the TCRdb copy is restricted to in-frame clones and leaves out a portion. The sample yields around 220,000 clones, approximately 90% seen once. The specimen sequenced was PBMCs or T cells enriched from blood (not recorded which). The source of these receptors is a woman between 18 and 29 years old who had recovered from COVID-19.

This clone showed up just a few times. The V call is TRBV7-3, the J call TRBJ2-2; no clear D. The CDR3 contains 16 residues. CDR1 is SGHTA, CDR2 FQGTGA, per germline. The V gene lost 5 bases and the J gene lost 6 bases, with 19 bases spanning the gap. For the CDR3, the DNA is TGTGCCAGCAGCCCGACGGCAGGCCGTGTGGCCGGGGAGCTGTTTTTT. This translates into CASSPTAGRVAGELFF.

This chain connects TRBV10-3 to TRBJ2-2; 9 bases fit TRBD1. Trimming cost V 6 bases and J 6 bases; bases outside gene matches: 11. Looked up from germline, CDR1 is ENHRY and CDR2 is SYGVKD. The CDR3 covers 16 residues. CDR3 protein: CAIRDAGQGISGELFF. The CDR3 DNA is TGTGCCATCAGAGACGCTGGACAGGGGATTTCCGGGGAGCTGTTTTTT.

The V gene is TRBV28, the J gene TRBJ2-7; 11 bases align to TRBD2. Germline CDR1 and CDR2: MDHEN and SYDVKM. This CDR3 spans 14 amino acids. V shed 6 bases and J 6 bases; nucleotides not matched to a gene: 7. CDR3 region: CASRQGTSGSEQYF. DNA of the CDR3: TGTGCCAGCAGGCAAGGGACTAGCGGTAGCGAGCAGTACTTC.

The CDR3 DNA follows: TGTGCCAGCAGCTTACCAGGGTTCAATCAGCCCCAGCATTTT. This translates into CASSLPGFNQPQHF. V is TRBV7-2 and J is TRBJ1-5; D may be TRBD1 (5 bases). The V and J ends lost 2 bases and 3 bases respectively, with 8 bases between them. The CDR3 length is 14 residues. Germline V gene data show CDR1 as SGHTA and CDR2 as FQGNSA.

The V call is TRBV7-2, the J call TRBJ2-2, with 9 positions matching TRBD1. CDR3 length equals 17 residues. Per the germline V gene, CDR1 is SGHTA and CDR2 is FQGNSA. V was clipped by 4 bases and J by 5 bases; unmatched bases: 11. The CDR3 spells CASSSPSDRGGTGELFF. DNA of the CDR3: TGTGCCAGCAGCTCGCCCTCGGACAGGGGTGGAACCGGGGAGCTGTTTTTT.

V and J are TRBV10-2 and TRBJ2-1, with 10 positions matching TRBD2. V was pared by 4 bases and J by 3 bases, with 6 bases of the junction left unmatched. The CDR3 totals 16 residues. CDR1 is WSHSY and CDR2 is SAAADI in the germline V gene. CDR3 protein: CASSVQGLAFYNEQFF. For the CDR3, the DNA is TGCGCCAGCAGTGTCCAGGGACTAGCGTTCTACAATGAGCAGTTCTTC.

This chain links TRBV28 with TRBJ2-5; 7 bases are shared with TRBD2. Per germline, CDR1 MDHEN and CDR2 SYDVKM. CDR3 size: 14 residues. Unmatched junction bases numbered 5, after V lost 6 bases and J lost 1 base. CDR3: CASSRTRRQETQYF. The CDR3 coding sequence is TGTGCCAGCAGCCGGACTAGGCGCCAAGAGACCCAGTACTTC.

The chain employs TRBV27 and TRBJ2-2; 9 positions match TRBD2. The germline V gene has CDR1 MNHEY and CDR2 SMNVEV (reference sequence). The CDR3 runs 17 residues. Unmatched junction bases numbered 13, after V lost 6 bases and J lost 5 bases. CDR3 sequence: CASSSPYLSGRTGELFF. The CDR3 coding sequence is TGTGCCAGCAGCTCCCCATATCTTAGCGGGAGAACCGGGGAGCTGTTTTTT.

The chain couples TRBV14 to TRBJ1-2; 9 nucleotides agree with TRBD1. Germline-derived CDR1 and CDR2 are SGHDN and FVKESK. The CDR3 has 16 residues. J gave up 4 bases and V 2 bases, and 8 bases lay outside the gene matches. CDR3 in amino acids: CASSQIGQGPLYGYTF. The CDR3 DNA is TGTGCCAGCAGCCAAATAGGACAGGGGCCCCTCTATGGCTACACCTTC.

This chain links TRBV27 with TRBJ2-3; 13 bases are shared with TRBD2. Per the germline V gene, CDR1 is MNHEY and CDR2 is SMNVEV (reference sequence). V lost 2 bases, J lost 6 bases, and 2 bases stayed unmatched. This CDR3 is 15 amino acids long. CDR3 DNA: TGTGCCAGCAGTTTAATGACTAGCGGGAGGGATACGCAGTATTTT. This translates into CASSLMTSGRDTQYF.

This clone was counted a single time. CDR3: CASSLREANNEQFF. The CDR3 bases are TGTGCCAGCTCACTGAGGGAGGCCAACAATGAGCAGTTCTTC. The rearrangement joins TRBV18 to TRBJ2-1; possible D gene TRBD2, 6 bases. V was shortened by 4 bases and J by 5 bases, with 12 bases between the two germline ends. This CDR3 has 14 residues. Germline V gives CDR1 KGHSH, CDR2 LQKENI.

This chain connects TRBV7-9 to TRBJ2-4, with D perhaps TRBD2 (7 bases). The V gene lost 8 bases and the J gene lost 7 bases, with 18 bases spanning the gap. The CDR3 has 14 residues. The V gene's germline CDR1 is SEHNR and CDR2 FQNEAQ (reference sequence). The CDR3 protein is CASSLAGALNIQYF. The CDR3 DNA follows: TGTGCCAGCTCCCTCGCGGGGGCTCTGAACATTCAGTACTTC.

This chain uses TRBV19 with TRBJ2-7; 14 bases are a match to TRBD2. Germline CDR1 reads LNHDA; CDR2 reads SQIVND (reference sequence). Trimming took 3 bases from V and 3 from J; bases not matched to a gene: 10. The CDR3 loop spans 18 amino acids. The CDR3, as DNA: TGTGCCAGTAGTATTAAAACTCTAGGACTAGCGGGAGGCTACGAGCAGTACTTC. Its translation: CASSIKTLGLAGGYEQYF.

This clone was found once. The chain employs TRBV9 and TRBJ1-2; D may be TRBD1 (6 bases). V gave up 3 bases and J gave up 3 bases, with 12 bases separating them. The CDR3 consists of 14 residues. Per the germline V gene, CDR1 is SGDLS and CDR2 is YYNGEE. Here the CDR3 DNA reads TGTGCCAGCAGCGACGTGAACAGGGACTATGGCTACACCTTC. As protein: CASSDVNRDYGYTF.

This clone came up once. V gene TRBV28 combines with J gene TRBJ1-4; D gene uncertain. The germline CDR1 and CDR2 sequences are MDHEN and SYDVKM. CDR3 length: 14 amino acids. With 6 bases removed from V and 0 bases from J, the gap between germline ends came to 8 bases. The CDR3 loop reads CASSTASTNEKLFF. In nucleotides, the CDR3 is TGTGCCAGCAGCACAGCTTCAACTAATGAAAAACTGTTTTTT. Looking up the rest from reference TRBV28 and TRBJ1-4 gives the full variable domain: DVKVTQSSRYLVKRTGEKVFLECVQDMDHENMFWYRQDPGLGLRLIYFSYDVKMKEKGDIPEGYSVSREKKERFSLILESASTNQTSMYLCASSTASTNEKLFFGSGTQLSVL.

This clone was picked up one time. The rearrangement links TRBV7-9 to TRBJ1-5; no definite D call. Trimming shortened V by 1 base and J by 0 bases, and 7 bases separated the two germline ends. Germline CDR1 and CDR2: SEHNR and FQNEAQ (reference sequence). The CDR3 sequence is 15 residues long. The CDR3 spells CASSLGDNSNQPQHF. As DNA, the CDR3 is TGTGCCAGCAGCTTAGGAGACAATAGCAATCAGCCCCAGCATTTT.

This clone was picked up one time. This rearrangement joins TRBV7-9 to TRBJ2-7, with 8 bases that match TRBD1. There are 13 residues in the CDR3. Germline values: CDR1 SEHNR, CDR2 FQNEAQ (reference sequence). The J segment lost 4 bases and the V segment lost 9 bases, leaving 8 bases of the junction unmatched. The CDR3 reads CASQGALSYEQYF. The CDR3 bases are TGTGCCAGTCAGGGGGCGCTTTCTTACGAGCAGTACTTC.

CDR3 sequence: CASTTNRGTGNSPLHF. In DNA, the CDR3 is TGTGCCAGCACCACAAACAGGGGGACTGGTAATTCACCCCTCCACTTT. The rearrangement links TRBV11-3 to TRBJ1-6; 8 nucleotides match TRBD1. Germline V gene sequence: CDR1 SGHNT, CDR2 YENEEA. J lost 6 bases, V lost 7 bases, and 11 bases had no gene match. The CDR3 has 16 amino acids.

This clone was counted once. The chain joins TRBV7-2 to TRBJ1-1, with D possibly matching TRBD1 (5 bases). V lost 3 bases to trimming and J lost 1 base, with 12 bases between them. Germline assignment: CDR1 SGHTA and CDR2 FQGNSA. The CDR3 contains 15 residues. The CDR3 DNA sequence: TGTGCCAGCAGCTTGAGCAACGGGGGGAACACTGAAGCTTTCTTT. Translation: CASSLSNGGNTEAFF. Together with reference TRBV7-2 and TRBJ1-1, the CDR3 gives the full variable domain: GAGVSQSPSNKVTEKGKDVELRCDPISGHTALYWYRQSLGQGLEFLIYFQGNSAPDKSGLPSDRFSAERTGGSVSTLTIQRTQQEDSAVYLCASSLSNGGNTEAFFGQGTRLTVV.

The chain joins TRBV10-2 to TRBJ1-2; 8 positions agree with TRBD1. The CDR3 extends over 15 amino acids. Unmatched junction bases numbered 5, after V lost 0 bases and J lost 5 bases. The V gene's germline CDR1 is WSHSY and CDR2 SAAADI. CDR3 bases: TGCGCCAGCAGTGAGTCGTCAGGGGGCCTATATGGCTACACCTTC. It codes for CASSESSGGLYGYTF.

In the case of this clone: This CDR3 is also generated by other DNA sequences in the sample. The chain combines TRBV9 with TRBJ2-1; D remains unclear. Per germline, CDR1 SGDLS and CDR2 YYNGEE. This CDR3 contains 15 residues. Trimming pared 1 base from V and 0 bases from J, leaving 8 bases between. This chain's CDR3 is CASSVSGSSYNEQFF. The CDR3 DNA reads as TGTGCCAGCAGCGTATCGGGTTCCTCCTACAATGAGCAGTTCTTC.

This clone was seen a single time. The chain carries TRBV2 and TRBJ2-5; 9 bases fit TRBD2. V was clipped by 4 bases and J by 2 bases; unmatched bases: 5. Germline V lookup: CDR1 SNHLY, CDR2 FYNNEI. The CDR3 covers 15 residues. CDR3: CASSVGTSRQETQYF. As DNA, the CDR3 is TGTGCCAGCAGTGTGGGGACTAGCCGGCAAGAGACCCAGTACTTC.

V is TRBV25-1 and J is TRBJ2-3; TRBD2 agrees at 9 bases. The V gene end was trimmed by 2 bases and the J gene end by 1 base; junction bases not matched to a gene: 4. The CDR3 runs to 16 residues. Germline CDR1 reads MGHDK; CDR2 reads SYGVNS. DNA of the CDR3: TGTGCCAGCAGTGAAATCGTAGCGGGAGGCACAGATACGCAGTATTTT. This gives the protein CASSEIVAGGTDTQYF.

The V gene is TRBV5-1, the J gene TRBJ1-2; no firm D call. Trimming took 0 bases from V and 8 from J, leaving 11 bases between them. Germline CDR1 reads SGHRS; CDR2 reads YFSETQ. There are 13 residues in the CDR3. The CDR3 bases are TGCGCCAGCAGCTTGGTGGGAGGGAACGGCTACACCTTC. Protein: CASSLVGGNGYTF.

V usage is TRBV6-5 and J usage is TRBJ1-2, with a weak D call TRBD1 (5 bases). CDR1 MNHEY and CDR2 SVGAGI come from the germline V gene. Between the trimmed V and J ends, which lost 5 bases and 8 bases, there was a span of 15 bases. This CDR3 has 13 residues. In DNA, the CDR3 is TGTGCCAGCAGTCGGCCCCAGGGAGGGGGCTACACCTTC. Its protein product is CASSRPQGGGYTF.

The J gene is TRBJ1-1, the V gene TRBV12-5, with D perhaps TRBD1 (5 bases). The CDR3 is 17 residues long. Per the germline V gene, CDR1 is LGHNT and CDR2 is FRNRAP. V dropped 5 bases and J dropped 0 bases, with 19 bases sitting between them. CDR3 bases: TGTGCTAGTGGTAAGAGCGGAGGGAGGGACCTGAACACTGAAGCTTTCTTT. Protein sequence: CASGKSGGRDLNTEAFF. The full variable domain, completed using reference TRBV12-5 and TRBJ1-1, is DARVTQTPRHKVTEMGQEVTMRCQPILGHNTVFWYRQTMMQGLELLAYFRNRAPLDDSGMPKDRFSAEMPDATLATLKIQPSEPRDSAVYFCASGKSGGRDLNTEAFFGQGTRLTVV.

The CDR3 DNA reads as TGTGCCAGCAACCAACGGCGGGAGAGGGATGAGCAGTTCTTC. Protein sequence: CASNQRRERDEQFF. J is TRBJ2-1 and V is TRBV9, with TRBD2 identical over 7 bases. Per germline, CDR1 SGDLS and CDR2 YYNGEE. This CDR3 is built from 14 residues. The V gene end was trimmed by 6 bases and the J gene end by 8 bases; junction bases not matched to a gene: 11.